What follows are 10 T cell receptor beta chains derived from one specimen sequenced in a study of T cells after yellow fever vaccination. TCRdb re-derived calls from the 5' RACE reads in MiXCR, one entry per CDR3 protein. The sample holds some 300,000 distinct CDR3 sequences, 9.5% to 12% seen once. The input for sequencing was CD4+ T cells sorted from PBMCs, taken 45 days after the yellow fever booster vaccination. Source of these receptors: a man between 18 and 35 years old who received the YFV17D yellow fever vaccine.

This clonotype was seen only a few times. This CDR3 reads CASSLRGYSGANVLTF. The CDR3 DNA reads TGTGCCAGCAGCTTACGAGGGTACTCTGGGGCCAACGTCCTGACTTTC. The chain employs TRBV11-2 and TRBJ2-6; D possibly corresponds to TRBD2 (5 bases). V dropped 2 bases and J dropped 0 bases, with 8 bases sitting between them. The CDR3 has 16 residues. Germline V gives CDR1 SGHAT, CDR2 FQNNGV.

This chain connects TRBV7-9 to TRBJ1-1; D gene ambiguous. The germline V gene encodes CDR1 SEHNR and CDR2 FQNEAQ (reference sequence). Trimming removed 5 bases at V and 0 bases at J, with 10 bases between. This CDR3 contains 14 residues. As DNA, the CDR3 is TGTGCCAGCAGCGTCCTGGTTTTGAACACTGAAGCTTTCTTT. As protein: CASSVLVLNTEAFF.

The V gene is TRBV5-1, the J gene TRBJ1-1; D not certain. This CDR3 spans 15 amino acids. Trimming took 0 bases from V and 1 from J, leaving 10 bases between them. The V gene's germline CDR1 is SGHRS and CDR2 YFSETQ. CDR3 in DNA: TGCGCCAGCAGCTTGGCCGTACAGTCGAACACTGAAGCTTTCTTT. Residues: CASSLAVQSNTEAFF.

This clonotype was seen at least ten times. V usage is TRBV30 and J usage is TRBJ2-1; 12 bases line up with TRBD2. The CDR3 has 15 amino acids. CDR1 GTSNPN and CDR2 SVGIG come from the germline V gene (reference sequence). Germline trimming cut 4 bases from V and 9 bases from J; bases unmatched to any gene: 10. The CDR3, as DNA: TGTGCCTGGACCCGCGGACGACTAGCGGGGGCTGAGCAGTTCTTC. Translation gives CAWTRGRLAGAEQFF.

CDR3 in amino acids: CASSEARSTEAFF. The CDR3 bases are TGCGCCAGCAGTGAAGCTCGGTCCACTGAAGCTTTCTTT. The chain combines TRBV10-1 with TRBJ1-1; unclear D gene. The CDR3 runs to 13 residues. CDR1 and CDR2 (germline): WNHNN, SYGVQD (reference sequence). Trimming stripped 3 bases from V and 4 bases from J, with 9 bases between.

The chain has TRBV3-1 and TRBJ1-6; no firm D call. Trimming took off 4 bases at V and 7 bases at J, with 14 bases between the two ends. The CDR3 contains 15 residues. Germline V lookup: CDR1 LGHDT, CDR2 YNNKEL (reference sequence). The CDR3: CASSPDQDPNSPLHF. CDR3 coding DNA: TGTGCCAGCAGCCCTGACCAGGACCCAAATTCACCCCTCCACTTT.

The chain uses TRBV7-9 and TRBJ1-2; maybe TRBD1 (6 bases). V was cut by 1 base and J by 8 bases, with 11 bases left in between. The length of the CDR3 is 13 residues. Germline V CDR1 and CDR2: SEHNR, FQNEAQ (reference sequence). This chain's CDR3 is CASSLDRAGGYTF. CDR3 nucleotides: TGTGCCAGCAGCTTAGACAGGGCTGGCGGCTACACCTTC.

The chain has TRBV4-3 and TRBJ1-3, with D unclear. Trimming left V 0 bases short and J 9 bases short, with 12 bases between. Germline assignment: CDR1 LGHNA and CDR2 YSLEER. The length of the CDR3 is 14 residues. The CDR3 loop is CASSQDYLSRTIYF. CDR3 sequence (DNA): TGCGCCAGCAGCCAAGATTATCTCAGTCGCACCATATATTTT.

The rearrangement links TRBV6-5 to TRBJ1-2; D unresolved. The CDR3 is 15 amino acids. V lost 5 bases and J 0 bases, leaving 13 bases between the germline ends. Germline-derived CDR1 and CDR2 are MNHEY and SVGAGI. The CDR3 DNA is TGTGCCAGCAGTGAGTGGTCCCAGACTAACTATGGCTACACCTTC. Its translation: CASSEWSQTNYGYTF.

This clonotype has a handful of counts. The J gene is TRBJ1-6, the V gene TRBV6-6; D may be TRBD1 (5 bases). Trimming took off 6 bases at V and 5 bases at J, with 11 bases between the two ends. Germline CDR1 reads MNHNY; CDR2 reads SVGAGI (reference sequence). There are 14 residues in the CDR3. CDR3 coding DNA: TGTGCCAGCAGCGCGGGGCTTAATAATTCACCCCTCCACTTT. It codes for CASSAGLNNSPLHF.